This TCR beta chain was found in a study of PD-1 blockade in mismatch repair-deficient tumors listed by TCRdb under 2017. General notes on the study: Between September 2013 and 2016, the trial enrolled roughly 86 consecutive patients with about eleven types of mismatch repair-deficient cancer, all of whom had received prior treatment and were progressing. Tumor-associated T cell clones in the peripheral blood of patients responding to PD-1 blockade were tracked using deep sequencing of TCR CDR3 regions.

Remarks on this clone: It lacks a known antigen. No quality values exist for individual bases; no much larger clone is one base distant.

For each enrolled patient, mismatch repair deficiency was established using either polymerase chain reaction or immunohistochemistry. TCR sequencing was performed for a few patients who responded to pembrolizumab therapy. In the phase II trial, pembrolizumab PD-1 blockade was tested prospectively in advanced mismatch repair-deficient cancers, no matter which tissue of origin the cancers came from. Serial peripheral blood T cell samples were collected before and at multiple times after starting PD-1 blockade. Blood sampling times were reported as weeks after the first pembrolizumab dose. The germline V and J ends show losses of 1 base and 0 bases respectively, and no gene match explains 9 bases of the junction. Counted from cysteine to phenylalanine, this CDR3 has 17 amino acids. The sequence is cut down to CDR3 DNA, 51 bases in frame from base 1. According to the germline V gene (reference sequence), CDR1 reads SGHNT and CDR2 reads YYREEE.

The library was made by the immunoSEQ multiplex PCR assay. The table was pulled from immuneACCESS by TCRdb, which kept in-frame rearrangements only. Such tables lose some clones; where checked, under half of the loss comes from unresolved V genes, and the rest has no known cause. This sample gives 100,000 to 150,000 clones in total; 85% to 90% of them show up just once. Of the sample, 13% falls within the top ten clones. Beyond this particular receptor, the publication reports: Rapid expansion after pembrolizumab followed by contraction, generally before radiologic responses, was shown by tumor-resident clones, which were often undetectable in blood before treatment.

Sequenced here: peripheral blood, sampled 44 weeks after starting pembrolizumab. This receptor was identified in an adult with mismatch repair-deficient cancer. The chain employs TRBV5-4 and TRBJ2-7; 8 nucleotides in the junction match TRBD2. The nucleotide sequence is TGTGCCAGCAGCTTGAGTCCTACGCGGGGGGTCTCCTACGAGCAGTACTTC. This codes for CASSLSPTRGVSYEQYF.